The clone carrying this T cell receptor beta chain was picked up a small number of times. Its specificity is unknown. Expressed TCRB transcripts were sequenced because the isolated RNA had all been reverse transcribed beforehand. Each sample of naive, central memory or regulatory T cells had, on average, roughly 3.6 million reads. TCRdb's table, derived via immunoSEQ multiplex PCR, lists solely in-frame clones and lacks some. The repertoire holds about 900,000 clones, with 17% as singletons. The data were obtained in a study of beta chain features in type 1 diabetes. Regarding the study as a whole: Fewer junction insertions and more nucleotide deletions appeared in type 1 diabetes patients. Shortening of TCRB CDR3s, moderate but significant, appeared in all four CD4+ subsets of Type 1 diabetes patients.

The source is a woman aged 18-29 years in good health. Material for sequencing was naive CD4+ T cells from blood.

CDR3 sequence: CASSIDPTSGPYNEQFF. CDR3 DNA: TGTGCCAGTAGTATAGATCCCACTAGCGGACCTTACAATGAGCAGTTCTTC. The V gene is TRBV19, the J gene TRBJ2-1, with 8 positions matching TRBD2. The CDR3 totals 17 residues. Germline V gives CDR1 LNHDA, CDR2 SQIVND (reference sequence). V trimming: 0 bases; J trimming: 4 bases; junction bases outside the gene matches: 8.